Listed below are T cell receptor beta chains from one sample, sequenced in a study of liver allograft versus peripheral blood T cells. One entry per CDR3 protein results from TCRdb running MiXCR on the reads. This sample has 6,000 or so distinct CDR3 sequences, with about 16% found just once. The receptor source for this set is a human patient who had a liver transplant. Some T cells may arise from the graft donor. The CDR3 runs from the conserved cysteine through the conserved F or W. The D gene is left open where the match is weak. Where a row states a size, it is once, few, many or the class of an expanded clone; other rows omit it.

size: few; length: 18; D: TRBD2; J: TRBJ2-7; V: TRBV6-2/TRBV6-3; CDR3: CASSMGLAGAEVSYEQYF; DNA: TGTGCCAGCAGCATGGGACTAGCGGGGGCTGAAGTCTCCTACGAGCAGTACTTC
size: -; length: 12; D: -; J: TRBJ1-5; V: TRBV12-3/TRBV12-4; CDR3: CASRDGNQPQHF; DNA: TGTGCCAGCAGGGACGGAAATCAGCCCCAGCATTTT
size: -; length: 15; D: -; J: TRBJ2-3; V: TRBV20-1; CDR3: CSSIYPTASVDTQYF; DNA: TGCAGTTCGATATACCCCACCGCTAGCGTCGATACGCAGTATTTT
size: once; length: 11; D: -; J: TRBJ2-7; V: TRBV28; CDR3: CASSLIYEQYF; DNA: TGTGCCAGCAGTTTAATATACGAGCAGTACTTC
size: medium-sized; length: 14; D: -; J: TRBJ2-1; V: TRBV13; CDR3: CASSPTPNVDEQFF; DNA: TGTGCCAGCAGCCCCACCCCTAACGTAGATGAGCAGTTCTTC
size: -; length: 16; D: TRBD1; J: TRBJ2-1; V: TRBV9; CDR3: CASSVGGTGSYNEQFF; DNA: TGTGCCAGCAGCGTAGGGGGGACAGGATCCTACAATGAGCAGTTCTTC
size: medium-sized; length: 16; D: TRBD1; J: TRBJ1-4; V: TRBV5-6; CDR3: CASSLIGGQGARKLFF; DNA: TGTGCCAGCAGCTTGATAGGGGGGCAGGGGGCGCGGAAACTGTTTTTT
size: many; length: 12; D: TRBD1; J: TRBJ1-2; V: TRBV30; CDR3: CAGGQDWDGYTF; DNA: TGTGCCGGGGGACAGGACTGGGATGGCTACACCTTC
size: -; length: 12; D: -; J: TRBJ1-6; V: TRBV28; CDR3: CASSPASSPLHF; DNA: TGTGCCAGCAGTCCGGCGAGTTCACCCCTCCACTTT
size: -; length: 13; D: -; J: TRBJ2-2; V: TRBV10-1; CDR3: CASSELMTGELFF; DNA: TGCGCCAGCAGTGAGTTGATGACCGGGGAGCTGTTTTTT
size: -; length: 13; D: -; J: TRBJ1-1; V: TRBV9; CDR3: CASSVEGDTEAFF; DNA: TGTGCCAGCAGCGTGGAAGGAGACACTGAAGCTTTCTTT
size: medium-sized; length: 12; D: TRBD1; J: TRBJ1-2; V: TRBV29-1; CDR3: CSAKQGAHGYTF; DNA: TGCAGCGCGAAGCAGGGGGCGCATGGCTACACCTTC
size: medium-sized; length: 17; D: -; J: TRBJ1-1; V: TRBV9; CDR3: CASSVGEGGDVYTEAFF; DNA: TGTGCCAGCAGCGTAGGGGAAGGCGGCGATGTTTACACTGAAGCTTTCTTT
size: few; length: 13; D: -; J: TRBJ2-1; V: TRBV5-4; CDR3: CASSLVGANEQFF; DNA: TGTGCCAGCAGCTTGGTGGGAGCGAATGAGCAGTTCTTC